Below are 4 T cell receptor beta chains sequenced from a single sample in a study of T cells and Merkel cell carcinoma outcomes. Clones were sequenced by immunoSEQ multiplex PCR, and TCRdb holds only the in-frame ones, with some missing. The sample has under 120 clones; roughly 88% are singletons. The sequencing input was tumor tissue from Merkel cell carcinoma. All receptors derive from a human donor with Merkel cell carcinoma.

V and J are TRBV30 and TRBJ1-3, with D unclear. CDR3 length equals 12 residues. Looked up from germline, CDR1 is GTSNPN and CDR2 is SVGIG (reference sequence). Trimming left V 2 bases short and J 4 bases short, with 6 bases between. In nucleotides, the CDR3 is TGTGCCTGGAGTACAACCGGAAACACCATATATTTT. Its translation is CAWSTTGNTIYF.

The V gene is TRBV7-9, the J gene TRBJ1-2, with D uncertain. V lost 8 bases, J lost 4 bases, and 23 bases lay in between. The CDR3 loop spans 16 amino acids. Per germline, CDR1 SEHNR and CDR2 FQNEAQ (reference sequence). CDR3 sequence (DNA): TGTGCCAGCGTGAACATCGTACCAAGGAAGACCTATGGCTACACCTTC. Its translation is CASVNIVPRKTYGYTF.

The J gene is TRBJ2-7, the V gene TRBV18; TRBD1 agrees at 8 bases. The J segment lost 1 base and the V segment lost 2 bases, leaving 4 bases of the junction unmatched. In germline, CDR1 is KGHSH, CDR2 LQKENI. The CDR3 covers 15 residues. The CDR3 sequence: CASSPTGQGSYEQYF. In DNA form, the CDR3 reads TGTGCCAGCTCACCAACAGGACAGGGTTCCTACGAGCAGTACTTC.

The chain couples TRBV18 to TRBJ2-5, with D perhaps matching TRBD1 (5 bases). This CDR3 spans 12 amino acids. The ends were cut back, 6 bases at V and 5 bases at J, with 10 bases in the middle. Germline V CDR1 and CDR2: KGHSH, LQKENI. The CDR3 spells CASSPTVETQYF. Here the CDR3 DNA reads TGTGCCAGCTCCCCGACAGTTGAGACCCAGTACTTC.